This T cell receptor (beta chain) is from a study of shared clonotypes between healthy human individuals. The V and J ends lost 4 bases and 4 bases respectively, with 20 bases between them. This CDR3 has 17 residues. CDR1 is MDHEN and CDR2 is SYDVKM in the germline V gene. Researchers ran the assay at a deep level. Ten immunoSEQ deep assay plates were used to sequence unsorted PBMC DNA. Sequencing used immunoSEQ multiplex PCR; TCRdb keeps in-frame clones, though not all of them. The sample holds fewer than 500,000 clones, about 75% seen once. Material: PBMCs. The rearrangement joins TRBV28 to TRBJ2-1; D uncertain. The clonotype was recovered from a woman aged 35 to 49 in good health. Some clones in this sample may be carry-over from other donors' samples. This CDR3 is CASSSRRGLGGYNEQFF. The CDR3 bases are TGTGCCAGCAGTTCCCGCCGTGGCCTCGGTGGGTACAATGAGCAGTTCTTC.